A single sample is the source of the 23 T cell receptor beta chains below, sequenced in a study of CD8 T cells in Susac syndrome. Random hexamers served to reverse transcribe roughly 0.5 to 1 ug RNA. TCRdb re-called the immunoSEQ multiplex PCR reads through MiXCR, storing one row per CDR3 protein. The sample lists hundreds of thousands of distinct CDR3 sequences, 75% to 90% seen once, with about 0.12% in the top ten. The sequenced sample consisted of CD8+ T cells from PBMCs. The receptors stem from a human donor with multiple sclerosis.

The J gene is TRBJ1-1, the V gene TRBV7-8; no reliable D call. This CDR3 spans 15 amino acids. The V gene lost 4 bases and the J gene lost 1 base, with 13 bases spanning the gap. Germline values: CDR1 SGHVS, CDR2 FQNEAQ. CDR3 in DNA: TGTGCCAGCAGCTCCTACCCGACGGGGAACACTGAAGCTTTCTTT. It codes for CASSSYPTGNTEAFF.

CDR3 sequence (DNA): TGCGCCAGCAGCTCGTTCGGGGCAGTTGACTATGGCTACACCTTC. This codes for CASSSFGAVDYGYTF. This rearrangement joins TRBV5-1 to TRBJ1-2, with TRBD1 as a possible D gene (5 bases). The CDR3 spans 15 residues. Trimming took off 3 bases at V and 3 bases at J, with 15 bases between the two ends. Germline V gene data show CDR1 as SGHRS and CDR2 as YFSETQ.

The chain combines TRBV6-1 with TRBJ2-1; 7 positions agree with TRBD1. CDR1 MNHNS and CDR2 SASEGT come from the germline V gene. The V gene end was trimmed by 6 bases and the J gene end by 3 bases; junction bases not matched to a gene: 8. This CDR3 contains 15 residues. This CDR3 is CASSSGTAFYNEQFF. CDR3 DNA: TGTGCCAGCAGCTCCGGGACAGCCTTCTACAATGAGCAGTTCTTC.

This clonotype was observed a few times. This chain uses TRBV20-1 with TRBJ1-2; D is perhaps TRBD1 (5 bases). V gave up 3 bases and J gave up 2 bases, with 10 bases separating them. Germline lookup yields CDR1 DFQATT and CDR2 SNEGSKA (reference sequence). This CDR3 is 13 amino acids long. The CDR3: CSARGTENYGYTF. CDR3 nucleotide sequence: TGCAGTGCTAGGGGGACTGAAAACTATGGCTACACCTTC.

The V call is TRBV9, the J call TRBJ1-2, with 9 nucleotides matching TRBD1. J gave up 3 bases and V 4 bases, and 10 bases lay outside the gene matches. This CDR3 contains 16 residues. The germline V gene encodes CDR1 SGDLS and CDR2 YYNGEE. The CDR3 sequence: CASSPRTGVPDYGYTF. For the CDR3, the DNA is TGTGCCAGCAGCCCCCGGACAGGGGTCCCCGACTATGGCTACACCTTC.

This clonotype has only a few counts. The chain is built from TRBV30 and TRBJ1-1; D remains ambiguous. The germline CDR1 and CDR2 sequences are GTSNPN and SVGIG (reference sequence). The V end lost 0 bases, the J end lost 0 bases, and 2 bases lay between the germline ends. This CDR3 contains 12 residues. CDR3 in amino acids: CAWSVMNTEAFF. As DNA, the CDR3 is TGTGCCTGGAGTGTCATGAACACTGAAGCTTTCTTT.

The chain has TRBV29-1 and TRBJ2-7; 11 bases match TRBD2. J lost 6 bases, V lost 7 bases, and 8 bases had no gene match. The CDR3 runs 13 residues. Germline V lookup: CDR1 SQVTM, CDR2 ANQGSEA. CDR3 bases: TGCAGCGCCAAAACCGGACTAGCGGGCGAGCAGTACTTC. This translates into CSAKTGLAGEQYF.

The chain carries TRBV5-1 and TRBJ1-1, with 7 bases identical to TRBD1. In germline, CDR1 is SGHRS, CDR2 YFSETQ. This CDR3 region has 14 residues. V gave up 6 bases and J gave up 0 bases; unmatched junction bases: 5. The CDR3 here is CASTWTGMNTEAFF. Here the CDR3 DNA reads TGCGCCAGCACCTGGACAGGCATGAACACTGAAGCTTTCTTT.

V gene TRBV29-1 combines with J gene TRBJ2-1; D possibly corresponds to TRBD2 (5 bases). This CDR3 has 12 amino acids. In germline, CDR1 is SQVTM, CDR2 ANQGSEA. The CDR3 region has the DNA TGCGGTCTTGGCCCCGGGATCAATGAGCAGTTCTTC. Its translation: CGLGPGINEQFF.

This clonotype was found once. The V gene is TRBV6-5, the J gene TRBJ2-4, with TRBD1 identical over 8 bases. V gave up 7 bases and J gave up 8 bases; unmatched junction bases: 10. In germline, CDR1 is MNHEY, CDR2 SVGAGI. This CDR3 has 14 residues. CDR3 nucleotides: TGTGCCAGCACCCCGGGACAGGTGGGGGACATTCAGTACTTC. This sequence encodes CASTPGQVGDIQYF.

This chain joins TRBV7-2 and TRBJ2-3; the match to TRBD1 covers 7 bases. V was clipped by 4 bases and J by 1 base; unmatched bases: 17. The CDR3 covers 19 residues. CDR1 and CDR2 (germline): SGHTA, FQGNSA. CDR3 region: CASSSGWSGQGVGTDTQYF. CDR3 sequence (DNA): TGTGCCAGCAGCTCCGGGTGGAGTGGGCAGGGGGTCGGCACAGATACGCAGTATTTT. The whole variable domain, remainder taken from reference TRBV7-2 and TRBJ2-3, is GAGVSQSPSNKVTEKGKDVELRCDPISGHTALYWYRQSLGQGLEFLIYFQGNSAPDKSGLPSDRFSAERTGGSVSTLTIQRTQQEDSAVYLCASSSGWSGQGVGTDTQYFGPGTRLTVL.

V and J are TRBV6-2 or TRBV6-3 and TRBJ2-5, with D unresolved. Trimming pared 4 bases from V and 5 bases from J, leaving 14 bases between. Germline loops: CDR1 MNHEY, CDR2 SVGEGT. The CDR3 extends over 14 amino acids. CDR3 bases: TGTGCCAGCAGTTCCCCGGGCCCTAGGGAGACCCAGTACTTC. Encoded protein: CASSSPGPRETQYF.

The rearrangement joins TRBV6-1 to TRBJ2-7, with a possible D match to TRBD1 (6 bases). The CDR3 loop spans 15 amino acids. Germline V CDR1 and CDR2: MNHNS, SASEGT. The V end lost 7 bases, the J end lost 5 bases, and 21 bases lay between the germline ends. The CDR3 is CASKYPGAPIHEQYF. CDR3 nucleotide sequence: TGTGCCAGCAAATACCCAGGGGCCCCTATCCACGAGCAGTACTTC.

This chain joins TRBV2 and TRBJ2-1; 8 nucleotides agree with TRBD2. V gave up 3 bases and J gave up 8 bases; unmatched junction bases: 12. CDR1 and CDR2 (germline): SNHLY, FYNNEI. This CDR3 has 16 amino acids. The CDR3 nucleotides are TGTGCCAGCAGTGACGTCGGGAGGGCCGGGGGTGATGAGCAGTTCTTC. Its protein is CASSDVGRAGGDEQFF.

The chain is built from TRBV29-1 and TRBJ2-7, with 9 bases identical to TRBD1. Losses at the gene ends were 6 bases for V and 3 bases for J; bases not matched to a gene: 9. The germline gives CDR1 SQVTM, CDR2 ANQGSEA. The CDR3 extends over 14 amino acids. This CDR3 is CSVATGGDHYEQYF. DNA for the CDR3: TGCAGCGTCGCAACAGGGGGCGATCACTACGAGCAGTACTTC.

The chain has TRBV24-1 and TRBJ2-3; D might be TRBD2 (5 bases). The CDR3 runs to 17 residues. V was shortened by 2 bases and J by 3 bases, with 17 bases between the two germline ends. Germline-derived CDR1 and CDR2 are KGHDR and SFDVKD. The CDR3 nucleotides read TGTGCCACCAGTGATTCCTTAGAGGGAGAGGGAACAGATACGCAGTATTTT. As protein: CATSDSLEGEGTDTQYF.

In nucleotides, the CDR3 is TGTGCCAGCAGTGAGTCTAGTAACGACGAGCAGTACTTC. Protein sequence: CASSESSNDEQYF. V is TRBV2 and J is TRBJ2-7, with D hard to call. The CDR3 loop spans 13 amino acids. V was cut by 3 bases and J by 5 bases, with 11 bases left in between. In germline, CDR1 is SNHLY, CDR2 FYNNEI.

This clonotype was observed once. The gene calls are TRBV7-9 and TRBJ2-5; D not certain. The CDR3 consists of 12 residues. V was trimmed by 7 bases and J by 4 bases, leaving 10 bases between them. From germline, CDR1 is SEHNR and CDR2 FQNEAQ (reference sequence). The CDR3 bases are TGTGCCAGCAACCTCCCCGGAGAGACCCAGTACTTC. Translated, it gives CASNLPGETQYF. The variable domain in full, with the rest retrieved from reference TRBV7-9 and TRBJ2-5, is DTGVSQNPRHKITKRGQNVTFRCDPISEHNRLYWYRQTLGQGPEFLTYFQNEAQLEKSRLLSDRFSAERPKGSFSTLEIQRTEQGDSAMYLCASNLPGETQYFGPGTRLLVL.

The V call is TRBV20-1, the J call TRBJ2-7; TRBD1 matches 9 bases. The CDR3 length is 13 residues. The germline V gene encodes CDR1 DFQATT and CDR2 SNEGSKA (reference sequence). After removal of 6 bases from V and 4 bases from J, the junction contained 7 bases not matched to a gene. The CDR3 spells CSASPGQGYEQYF. The DNA of the CDR3 is TGCAGTGCGTCGCCGGGACAGGGTTACGAGCAGTACTTC.

This sequence joins TRBV27 and TRBJ2-1; 11 bases align to TRBD2. V lost 3 bases to trimming and J lost 7 bases; unmatched junction nucleotides: 5. The CDR3 is 15 amino acids. The germline V gene encodes CDR1 MNHEY and CDR2 SMNVEV (reference sequence). Written as DNA, the CDR3 is TGTGCCAGCAGTTTCGGGACTAGCGGACTGAATGAGCAGTTCTTC. Translated: CASSFGTSGLNEQFF.

This sequence joins TRBV12-3 or TRBV12-4 and TRBJ2-1; D possibly uses TRBD1 or TRBD2 (5 bases each). With 7 bases removed from V and 7 bases from J, the gap between germline ends came to 20 bases. The CDR3 length is 15 residues. CDR3 residues: CASTMPGTDVNEQFF. CDR3 nucleotides: TGTGCCAGCACCATGCCCGGGACGGACGTTAATGAGCAGTTCTTC.

The V call is TRBV12-3 or TRBV12-4, the J call TRBJ2-5; tentative D call: TRBD2 (5 bases). The CDR3 runs 15 residues. Trimming removed 2 bases at V and 2 bases at J, with 12 bases between. The DNA for the CDR3 is TGTGCCAGCAGTTTATCCCCGGGATTACAAGAGACCCAGTACTTC. Translated: CASSLSPGLQETQYF.

The chain employs TRBV6-2 or TRBV6-3 and TRBJ2-5; TRBD2 agrees at 9 bases. The ends lost 0 bases at V and 4 bases at J; junction bases unmatched: 12. The CDR3 sequence is 18 residues long. Germline V gene lookup returns CDR1 MNHEY and CDR2 SVGEGT. The CDR3 spells CASSYSTVGTSSPETQYF. In DNA, the CDR3 is TGTGCCAGCAGTTACTCGACCGTCGGGACTAGCTCCCCAGAGACCCAGTACTTC.